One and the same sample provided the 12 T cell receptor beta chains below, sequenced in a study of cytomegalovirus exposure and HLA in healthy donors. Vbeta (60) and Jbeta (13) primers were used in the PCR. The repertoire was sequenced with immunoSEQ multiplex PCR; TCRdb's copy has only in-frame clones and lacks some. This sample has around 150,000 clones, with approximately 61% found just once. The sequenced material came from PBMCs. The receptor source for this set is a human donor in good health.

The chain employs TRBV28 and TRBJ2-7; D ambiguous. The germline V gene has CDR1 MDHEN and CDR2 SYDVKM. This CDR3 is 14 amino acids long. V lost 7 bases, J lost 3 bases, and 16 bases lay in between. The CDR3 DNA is TGTGCCAGCATCCCCGGGTCAGTCAGCTACGAGCAGTACTTC. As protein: CASIPGSVSYEQYF.

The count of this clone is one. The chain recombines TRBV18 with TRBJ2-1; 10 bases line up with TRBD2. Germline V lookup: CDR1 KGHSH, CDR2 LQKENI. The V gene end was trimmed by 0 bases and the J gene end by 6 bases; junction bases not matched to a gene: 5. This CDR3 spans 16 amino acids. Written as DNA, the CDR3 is TGTGCCAGCTCACCACCGGGGACTAGCGTGAGCAATGAGCAGTTCTTC. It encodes CASSPPGTSVSNEQFF.

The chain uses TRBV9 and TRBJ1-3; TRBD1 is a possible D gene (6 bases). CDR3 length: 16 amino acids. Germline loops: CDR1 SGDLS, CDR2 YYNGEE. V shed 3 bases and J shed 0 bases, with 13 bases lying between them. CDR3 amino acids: CASSEGTSSSGNTIYF. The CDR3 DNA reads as TGTGCCAGCAGCGAGGGGACATCTAGCTCTGGAAACACCATATATTTT.

CDR3 nucleotide sequence: TGTGCCAGCAGCCCTACAGGGGGCGGACGGGGAAACACCATATATTTT. Translating gives CASSPTGGGRGNTIYF. The chain combines TRBV14 with TRBJ1-3; 9 bases match TRBD1. This CDR3 is 16 amino acids long. Germline V gene data show CDR1 as SGHDN and CDR2 as FVKESK. Losses at the gene ends were 4 bases for V and 4 bases for J; bases not matched to a gene: 8.

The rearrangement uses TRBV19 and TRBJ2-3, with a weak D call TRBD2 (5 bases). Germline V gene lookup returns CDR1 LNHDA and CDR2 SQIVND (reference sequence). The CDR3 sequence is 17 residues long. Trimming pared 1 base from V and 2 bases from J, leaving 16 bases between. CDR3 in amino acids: CASSIGGGLEITDTQYF. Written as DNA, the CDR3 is TGTGCCAGTAGTATAGGCGGCGGGCTGGAAATCACAGATACGCAGTATTTT.

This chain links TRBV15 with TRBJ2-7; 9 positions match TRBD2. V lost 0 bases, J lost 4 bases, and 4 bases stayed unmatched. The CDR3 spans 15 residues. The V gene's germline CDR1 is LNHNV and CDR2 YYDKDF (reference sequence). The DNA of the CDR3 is TGTGCCACCAGCAGAGATGCGACTAGCGGATACGAGCAGTACTTC. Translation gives CATSRDATSGYEQYF.

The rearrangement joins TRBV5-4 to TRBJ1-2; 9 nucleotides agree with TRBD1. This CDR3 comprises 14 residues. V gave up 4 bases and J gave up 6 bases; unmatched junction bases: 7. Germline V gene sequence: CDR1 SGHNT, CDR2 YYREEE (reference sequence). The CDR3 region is CASSLTGGFDGYTF. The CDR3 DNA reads TGTGCCAGCAGCCTGACAGGGGGTTTCGATGGCTACACCTTC.

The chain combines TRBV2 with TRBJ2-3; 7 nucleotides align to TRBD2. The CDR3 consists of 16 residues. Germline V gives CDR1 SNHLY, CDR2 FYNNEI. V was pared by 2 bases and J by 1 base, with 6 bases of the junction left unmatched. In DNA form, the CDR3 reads TGTGCCAGCAGTGAATCGGGACTAACAGGCACAGATACGCAGTATTTT. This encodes CASSESGLTGTDTQYF.

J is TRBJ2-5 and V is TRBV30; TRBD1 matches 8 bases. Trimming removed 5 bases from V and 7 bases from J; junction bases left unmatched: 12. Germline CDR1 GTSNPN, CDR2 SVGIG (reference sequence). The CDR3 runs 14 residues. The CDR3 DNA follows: TGTGCCTGGGTTCAAGACAGGGGCTGGGGGACCCAGTACTTC. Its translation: CAWVQDRGWGTQYF.

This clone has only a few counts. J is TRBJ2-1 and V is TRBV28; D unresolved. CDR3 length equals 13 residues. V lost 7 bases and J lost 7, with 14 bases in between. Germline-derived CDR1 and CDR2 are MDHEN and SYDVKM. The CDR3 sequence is CASTRVDRNEQFF. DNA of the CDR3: TGTGCCAGCACCCGGGTGGATCGGAATGAGCAGTTCTTC.

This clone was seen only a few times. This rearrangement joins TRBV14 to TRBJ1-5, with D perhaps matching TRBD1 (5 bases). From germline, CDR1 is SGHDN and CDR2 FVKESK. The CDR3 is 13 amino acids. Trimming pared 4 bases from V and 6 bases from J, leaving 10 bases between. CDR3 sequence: CASSPGVAQPQHF. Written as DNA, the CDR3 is TGTGCCAGCAGCCCGGGGGTCGCTCAGCCCCAGCATTTT.

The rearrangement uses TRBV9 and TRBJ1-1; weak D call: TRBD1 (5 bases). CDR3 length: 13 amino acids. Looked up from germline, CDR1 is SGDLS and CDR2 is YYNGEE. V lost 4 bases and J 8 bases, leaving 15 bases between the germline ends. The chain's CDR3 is CASSLPGKSEAFF. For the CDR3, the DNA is TGTGCCAGCAGCTTACCAGGGAAATCAGAAGCTTTCTTT.